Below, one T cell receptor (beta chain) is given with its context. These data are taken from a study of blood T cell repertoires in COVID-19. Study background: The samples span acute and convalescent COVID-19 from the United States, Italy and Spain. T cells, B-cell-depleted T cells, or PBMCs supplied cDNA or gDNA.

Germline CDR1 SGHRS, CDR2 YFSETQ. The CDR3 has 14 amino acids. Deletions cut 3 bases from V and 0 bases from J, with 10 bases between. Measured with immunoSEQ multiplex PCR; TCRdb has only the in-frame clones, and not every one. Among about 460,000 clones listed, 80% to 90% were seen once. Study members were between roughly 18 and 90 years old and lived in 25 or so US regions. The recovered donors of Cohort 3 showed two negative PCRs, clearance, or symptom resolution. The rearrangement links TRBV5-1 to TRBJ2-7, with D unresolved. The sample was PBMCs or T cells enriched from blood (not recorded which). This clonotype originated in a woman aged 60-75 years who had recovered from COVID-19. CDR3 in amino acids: CASSSRGVSYEQYF. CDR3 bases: TGCGCCAGCAGCTCTCGAGGAGTCTCCTACGAGCAGTACTTC. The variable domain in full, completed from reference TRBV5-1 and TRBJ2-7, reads KAGVTQTPRYLIKTRGQQVTLSCSPISGHRSVSWYQQTPGQGLQFLFEYFSETQRNKGNFPGRFSGRQFSNSRSEMNVSTLELGDSALYLCASSSRGVSYEQYFGPGTRLTVT.